This T cell receptor (beta chain) comes out of a study of prognosis after radiotherapy for stage I lung cancer. Study details: All of the patients with non-small cell lung cancer, including more than five who had refused surgery, were considered to be medically inoperable. General study points: Differences in TRBV and TRBJ gene usage were reportedly observed between patients with and without metastases.

The trim removed 6 bases at V and 6 bases at J, leaving 6 bases unmatched. The CDR3 has 14 amino acids. This clonotype ranks as medium-sized. Its antigen is not known. Genomic DNA was the source, and TCR beta CDR3 was amplified from it by two-round multiplex PCR. Primers targeting each individual TRBV and TRBJ gene were applied in first-round PCR. A single record per CDR3 protein comes from TCRdb applying MiXCR to the multiplex PCR reads. The data show 9,500 to 15,000 distinct CDR3 sequences, about 56% seen once. The chain has TRBV12-3 or TRBV12-4 and TRBJ2-2; 8 nucleotides agree with TRBD2. Sequencing was performed on PBMCs, taken before or after stereotactic body radiation therapy (not recorded which). The receptor was derived from a donor over 45 with non-small cell lung cancer. The CDR3 sequence is CASSPGLEAGELFF. The CDR3 nucleotides read TGTGCCAGCAGCCCGGGACTAGAGGCCGGGGAGCTGTTTTTT.